The rows below give T cell receptor beta chains drawn from one sample of a study of blood T cells in healthy people across ages. Via MiXCR, TCRdb re-called the 5' RACE reads, giving one row per CDR3 protein. The data show 950,000 to 1,200,000 distinct CDR3 sequences, less than 45% seen once. Input material: blood. The receptors were sampled from a man younger than 35 in good health. Each CDR3 is given with its conserved first and last residue. Fields, in order: clone size, V gene, D gene, J gene, CDR3 protein, CDR3 DNA. D genes are given only for firm matches. The size entry is marked missing in some rows and otherwise reads once, few, many or a size class.

>NA|TRBV25-1|NA|TRBJ2-3
CASSESYRSTDTQYF
TGTGCCAGCAGTGAATCTTACAGGAGCACAGATACGCAGTATTTT
>NA|TRBV13|TRBD2|TRBJ2-3
CASSFPAGTSTDTQYF
TGTGCCAGCAGCTTTCCAGCGGGGACTAGCACAGATACGCAGTATTTT
>NA|TRBV29-1|TRBD1|TRBJ1-5
CSVGQPNQIQHF
TGCAGCGTGGGACAGCCGAATCAGATCCAGCATTTT
>few|TRBV7-2|NA|TRBJ1-4
CASSVRAIGEKLFF
TGTGCCAGCAGTGTCCGGGCCATCGGGGAAAAACTGTTTTTT
>NA|TRBV7-2|NA|TRBJ2-3
CASSLVGAESTDTQYF
TGTGCCAGCAGCTTAGTAGGGGCGGAAAGCACAGATACGCAGTATTTT
>NA|TRBV27|NA|TRBJ2-2
CASSLRTGTGELFF
TGTGCCAGCAGTCTTAGGACGGGAACCGGGGAGCTGTTTTTT
>once|TRBV2|NA|TRBJ2-7
CASTYRVVYEQYF
TGTGCCAGCACCTACAGGGTTGTCTACGAGCAGTACTTC
>few|TRBV12-3/TRBV12-4|TRBD2|TRBJ2-1
CASRAPGGNEQFF
TGTGCCAGCAGAGCCCCGGGGGGGAATGAGCAGTTCTTC
>few|TRBV19|NA|TRBJ1-2
CASSIRSDYGYTF
TGTGCCAGTAGTATAAGGTCAGACTATGGCTACACCTTC
>NA|TRBV6-5|TRBD1|TRBJ1-6
CASRETGGHSPLHF
TGTGCCAGCAGAGAAACAGGGGGACATTCACCCCTCCACTTT
>few|TRBV2|NA|TRBJ2-3
CASGYPGDTQYF
TGTGCCAGCGGTTACCCGGGAGATACGCAGTATTTT
>few|TRBV12-3/TRBV12-4|NA|TRBJ1-1
CASLHRVSNTEAFF
TGTGCCAGCCTCCACCGGGTATCGAACACTGAAGCTTTCTTT
>NA|TRBV7-2|NA|TRBJ1-2
CASSLAVGQHHGYTF
TGTGCCAGCAGCTTAGCCGTCGGACAGCATCATGGCTACACCTTC
>NA|TRBV7-3|TRBD2|TRBJ2-3
CASSLPSARGADTQYF
TGTGCCAGCAGCCTTCCTTCCGCGCGGGGGGCAGATACGCAGTATTTT
>NA|TRBV20-1|NA|TRBJ1-5
CSAPSPGSSNQPQHF
TGCAGTGCCCCATCACCGGGATCCAGCAATCAGCCCCAGCATTTT
>NA|TRBV5-6|NA|TRBJ1-1
CASSSVQGGEVKNTEAFF
TGTGCCAGCAGCTCAGTACAGGGAGGTGAGGTAAAGAACACTGAAGCTTTCTTT
>NA|TRBV4-2|NA|TRBJ2-5
CASSQVSKNEQYF
TGTGCCAGCAGCCAAGTCTCCAAAAATGAGCAGTACTTC
>NA|TRBV10-3|NA|TRBJ1-2
CAISESADYGYTF
TGTGCCATCAGTGAGTCGGCAGATTATGGCTACACCTTC
>NA|TRBV20-1|NA|TRBJ1-5
CSARDGGFGGVGNQPQHF
TGCAGTGCTAGAGATGGTGGATTCGGGGGTGTGGGCAATCAGCCCCAGCATTTT
>NA|TRBV6-5|NA|TRBJ2-6
CASSPNGANVLTF
TGTGCCAGCAGCCCGAACGGGGCCAACGTCCTGACTTTC
>NA|TRBV7-2|TRBD1|TRBJ1-5
CASSQLTGVAQHF
TGTGCCAGCAGTCAACTTACAGGGGTCGCCCAGCATTTT
>few|TRBV25-1|NA|TRBJ1-2
CASSGPERNYGYTF
TGTGCCAGCAGCGGACCAGAAAGGAACTATGGCTACACCTTC
>NA|TRBV30|NA|TRBJ1-3
CALDPGNTIYF
TGTGCCTTGGACCCTGGAAACACCATATATTTT
>NA|TRBV4-2|NA|TRBJ1-4
CASSQDTDGNLANKKLFF
TGTGCCAGCAGCCAAGATACCGACGGGAATCTTGCTAATAAAAAACTGTTTTTT
>NA|TRBV9|TRBD1|TRBJ2-7
CASSVGGQSTYEQYF
TGTGCCAGCAGCGTAGGGGGACAGAGTACCTACGAGCAGTACTTC
>NA|TRBV10-3|NA|TRBJ1-1
CAISENGPESTEAFF
TGTGCCATCAGTGAGAACGGACCGGAATCTACTGAAGCTTTCTTT
>NA|TRBV4-3|NA|TRBJ1-1
CASSQVGRGITEAFF
TGCGCCAGCAGCCAAGTAGGTAGGGGCATCACTGAAGCTTTCTTT
>many|TRBV2|NA|TRBJ2-5
CASSDGAGQETQYF
TGTGCCAGCAGTGATGGGGCTGGCCAAGAGACCCAGTACTTC
>NA|TRBV27|NA|TRBJ2-4
CASSLSGAHKNIQYF
TGTGCCAGCAGTTTATCGGGAGCGCATAAAAACATTCAGTACTTC
>NA|TRBV5-1|NA|TRBJ2-2
CASSFGSPPGELFF
TGCGCCAGCAGCTTCGGGTCTCCTCCCGGGGAGCTGTTTTTT
>NA|TRBV7-9|NA|TRBJ1-2
CASSANDGYTF
TGTGCCAGCAGCGCCAATGATGGCTACACCTTC